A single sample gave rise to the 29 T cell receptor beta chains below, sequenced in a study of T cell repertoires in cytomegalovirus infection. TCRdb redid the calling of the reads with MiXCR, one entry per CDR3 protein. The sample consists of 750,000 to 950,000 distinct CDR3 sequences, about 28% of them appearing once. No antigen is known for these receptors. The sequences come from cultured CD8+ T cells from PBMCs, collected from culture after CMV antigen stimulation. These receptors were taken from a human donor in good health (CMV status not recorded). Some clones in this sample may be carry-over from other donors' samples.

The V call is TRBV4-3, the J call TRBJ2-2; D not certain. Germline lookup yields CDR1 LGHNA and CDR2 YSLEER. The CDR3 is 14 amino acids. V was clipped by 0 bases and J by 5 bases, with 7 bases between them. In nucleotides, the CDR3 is TGCGCCAGCAGCCAAGAGGGATTTACCGGGGAGCTGTTTTTT. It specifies CASSQEGFTGELFF.

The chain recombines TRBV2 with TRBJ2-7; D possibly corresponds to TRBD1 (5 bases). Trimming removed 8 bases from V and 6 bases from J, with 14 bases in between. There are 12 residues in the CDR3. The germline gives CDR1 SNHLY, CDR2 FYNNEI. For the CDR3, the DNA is TGTGCCAGCTCGTCCCCGGACACCGAGCAGTACTTC. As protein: CASSSPDTEQYF.

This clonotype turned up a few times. CDR3: CSAKRGGLGETQYF. As DNA, the CDR3 is TGCAGCGCCAAGCGGGGGGGCCTTGGAGAGACCCAGTACTTC. The chain links TRBV29-1 to TRBJ2-5, with 10 bases identical to TRBD2. V lost 7 bases and J lost 4; bases outside the gene matches: 9. Germline V gene data show CDR1 as SQVTM and CDR2 as ANQGSEA. The CDR3 has 14 amino acids.

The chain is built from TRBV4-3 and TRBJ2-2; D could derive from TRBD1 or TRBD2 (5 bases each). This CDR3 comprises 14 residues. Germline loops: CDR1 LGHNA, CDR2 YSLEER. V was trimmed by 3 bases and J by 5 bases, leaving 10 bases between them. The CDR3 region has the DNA TGCGCCAGCAGCCACGGGACGGCAACCGGGGAGCTGTTTTTT. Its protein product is CASSHGTATGELFF.

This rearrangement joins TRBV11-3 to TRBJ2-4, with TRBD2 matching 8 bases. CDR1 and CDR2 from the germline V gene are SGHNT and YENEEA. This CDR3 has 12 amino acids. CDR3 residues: CASGGSINIQYF. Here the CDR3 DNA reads TGTGCGAGCGGGGGTTCCATTAACATTCAGTACTTC.

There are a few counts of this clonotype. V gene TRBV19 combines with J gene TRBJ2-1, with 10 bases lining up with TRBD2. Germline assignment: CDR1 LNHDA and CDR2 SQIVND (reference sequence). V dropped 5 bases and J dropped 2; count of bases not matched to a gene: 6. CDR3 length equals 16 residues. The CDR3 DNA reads TGTGCCAGTAGTCAAAAAGCGGGGGGGCCCTACAATGAGCAGTTCTTC. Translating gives CASSQKAGGPYNEQFF.

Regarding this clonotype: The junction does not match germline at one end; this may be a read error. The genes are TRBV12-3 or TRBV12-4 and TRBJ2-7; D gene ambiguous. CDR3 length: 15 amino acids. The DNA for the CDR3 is TGTGCCAGCAGTTTGGGGAACCCCAGGACCTACGAGCGGTACTTC. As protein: CASSLGNPRTYERYF.

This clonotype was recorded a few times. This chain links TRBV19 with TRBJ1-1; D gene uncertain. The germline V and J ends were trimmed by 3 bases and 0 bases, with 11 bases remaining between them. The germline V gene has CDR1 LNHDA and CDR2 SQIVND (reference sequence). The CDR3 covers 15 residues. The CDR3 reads CASSMSPDLNTEAFF. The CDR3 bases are TGTGCCAGTAGTATGAGCCCAGACTTGAACACTGAAGCTTTCTTT.

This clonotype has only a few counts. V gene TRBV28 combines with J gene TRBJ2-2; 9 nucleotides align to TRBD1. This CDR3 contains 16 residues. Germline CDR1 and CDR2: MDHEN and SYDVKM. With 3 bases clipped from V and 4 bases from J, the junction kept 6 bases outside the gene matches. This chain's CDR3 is CASSLDRGGGTGELFF. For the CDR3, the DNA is TGTGCCAGCAGTTTGGACAGGGGAGGCGGCACCGGGGAGCTGTTTTTT.

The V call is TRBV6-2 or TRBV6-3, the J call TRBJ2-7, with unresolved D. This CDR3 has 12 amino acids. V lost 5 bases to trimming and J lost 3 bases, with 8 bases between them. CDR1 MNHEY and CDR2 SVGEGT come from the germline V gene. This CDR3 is CASSTQYYEQYV. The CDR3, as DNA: TGTGCCAGCAGTACCCAGTACTACGAGCAGTACGTC.

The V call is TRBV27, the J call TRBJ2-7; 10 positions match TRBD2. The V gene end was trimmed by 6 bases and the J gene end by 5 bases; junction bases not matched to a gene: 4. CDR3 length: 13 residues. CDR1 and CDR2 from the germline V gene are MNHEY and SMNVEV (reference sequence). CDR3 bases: TGTGCCAGCAGATTAGCGGGGGGCCACGAGCAGTACGTC. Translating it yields CASRLAGGHEQYV.

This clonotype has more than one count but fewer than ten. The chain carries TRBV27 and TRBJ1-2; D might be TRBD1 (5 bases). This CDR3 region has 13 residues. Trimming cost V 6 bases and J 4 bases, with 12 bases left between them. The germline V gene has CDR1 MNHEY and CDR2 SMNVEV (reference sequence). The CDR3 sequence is CASRGVGSYGYTF. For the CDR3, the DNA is TGTGCCAGCAGGGGGGTGGGCAGCTATGGCTACACCTTC.

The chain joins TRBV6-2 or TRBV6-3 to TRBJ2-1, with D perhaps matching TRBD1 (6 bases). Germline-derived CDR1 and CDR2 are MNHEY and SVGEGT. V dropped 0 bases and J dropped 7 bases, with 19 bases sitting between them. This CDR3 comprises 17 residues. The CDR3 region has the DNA TGTGCCAGCAGTTACTCTAAACAGGGTCGAGAGGGGAATGAGCAGTTCTTC. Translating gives CASSYSKQGREGNEQFF.

The CDR3 is CAGLAGGREQYF. The CDR3 DNA reads TGTGCCGGATTAGCGGGGGGTCGGGAGCAGTACTTC. This chain links TRBV2 with TRBJ2-7; 10 bases agree with TRBD2. V lost 11 bases, J lost 7 bases, and 8 bases stayed unmatched. The CDR3 has 12 residues. CDR1 is SNHLY and CDR2 is FYNNEI in the germline V gene.

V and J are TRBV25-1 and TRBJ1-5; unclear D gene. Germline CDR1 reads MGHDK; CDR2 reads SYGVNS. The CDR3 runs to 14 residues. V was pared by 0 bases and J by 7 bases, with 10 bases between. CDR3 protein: CASSEYGDGQPQHF. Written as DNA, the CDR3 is TGTGCCAGCAGTGAATACGGGGATGGCCAGCCCCAGCATTTT.

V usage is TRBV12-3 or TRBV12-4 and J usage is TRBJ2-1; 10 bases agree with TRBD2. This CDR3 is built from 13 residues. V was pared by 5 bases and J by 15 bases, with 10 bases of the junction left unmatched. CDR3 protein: CASSPSSGGARFF. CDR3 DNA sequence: TGTGCCAGCAGTCCCTCCAGCGGGGGGGCACGGTTCTTC.

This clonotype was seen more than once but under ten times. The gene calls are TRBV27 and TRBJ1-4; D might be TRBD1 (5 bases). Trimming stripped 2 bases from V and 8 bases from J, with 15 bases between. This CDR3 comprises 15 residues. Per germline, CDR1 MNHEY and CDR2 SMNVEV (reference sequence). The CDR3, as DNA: TGTGCCAGCAGTTTAAACAAGAAGGGGAAGGAAAAACTGTTTTTT. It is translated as CASSLNKKGKEKLFF. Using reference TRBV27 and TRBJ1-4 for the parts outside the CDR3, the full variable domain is EAQVTQNPRYLITVTGKKLTVTCSQNMNHEYMSWYRQDPGLGLRQIYYSMNVEVTDKGDVPEGYKVSRKEKRNFPLILESPSPNQTSLYFCASSLNKKGKEKLFFGSGTQLSVL.

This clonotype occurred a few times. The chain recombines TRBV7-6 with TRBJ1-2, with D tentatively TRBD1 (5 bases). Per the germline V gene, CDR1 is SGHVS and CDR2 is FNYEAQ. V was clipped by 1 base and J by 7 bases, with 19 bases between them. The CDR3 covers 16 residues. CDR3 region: CASSLGQAGTGRGYTF. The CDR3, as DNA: TGTGCCAGCAGCTTAGGGCAGGCCGGGACGGGACGTGGCTACACCTTC.

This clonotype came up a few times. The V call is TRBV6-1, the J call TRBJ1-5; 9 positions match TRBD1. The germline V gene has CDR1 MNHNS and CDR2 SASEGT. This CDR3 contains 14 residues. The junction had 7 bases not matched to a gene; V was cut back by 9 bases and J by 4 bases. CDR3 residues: CASSDRGSNQPQHF. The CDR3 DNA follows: TGTGCCAGTTCGGACAGGGGAAGTAATCAGCCCCAGCATTTT.

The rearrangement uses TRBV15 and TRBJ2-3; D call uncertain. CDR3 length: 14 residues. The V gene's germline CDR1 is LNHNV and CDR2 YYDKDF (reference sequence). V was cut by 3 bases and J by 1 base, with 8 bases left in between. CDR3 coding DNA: TGTGCCACCAGCAGTAAGACTCGCACAGATACGCAGTATTTT. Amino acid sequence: CATSSKTRTDTQYF.

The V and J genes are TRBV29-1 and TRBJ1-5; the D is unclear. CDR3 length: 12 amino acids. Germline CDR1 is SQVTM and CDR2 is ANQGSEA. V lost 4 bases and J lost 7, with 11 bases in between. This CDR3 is CSVAREGQPQHF. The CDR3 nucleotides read TGCAGCGTTGCCCGGGAAGGACAGCCCCAGCATTTT.

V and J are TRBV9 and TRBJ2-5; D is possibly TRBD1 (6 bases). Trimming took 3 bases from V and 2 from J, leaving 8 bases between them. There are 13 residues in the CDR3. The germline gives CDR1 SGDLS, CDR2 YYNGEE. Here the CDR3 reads CASSDGTQETQYF. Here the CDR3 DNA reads TGTGCCAGCAGCGACGGGACACAAGAGACCCAGTACTTC. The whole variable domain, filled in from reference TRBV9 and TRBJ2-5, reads DSGVTQTPKHLITATGQRVTLRCSPRSGDLSVYWYQQSLDQGLQFLIQYYNGEERAKGNILERFSAQQFPDLHSELNLSSLELGDSALYFCASSDGTQETQYFGPGTRLLVL.

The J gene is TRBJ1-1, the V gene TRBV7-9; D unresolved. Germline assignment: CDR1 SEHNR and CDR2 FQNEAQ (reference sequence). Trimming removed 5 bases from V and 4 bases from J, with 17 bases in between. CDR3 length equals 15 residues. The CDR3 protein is CASSPPEPSATEAFF. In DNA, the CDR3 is TGTGCCAGCAGCCCTCCAGAGCCAAGTGCCACTGAAGCTTTCTTT.

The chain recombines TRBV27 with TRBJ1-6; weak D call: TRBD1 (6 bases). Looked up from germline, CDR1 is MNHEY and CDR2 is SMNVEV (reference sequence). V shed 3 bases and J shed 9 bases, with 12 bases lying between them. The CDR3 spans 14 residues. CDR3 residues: CASSFRGGGSPLHF. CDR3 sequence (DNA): TGTGCCAGCAGTTTTAGAGGGGGAGGTTCACCCCTCCACTTT.

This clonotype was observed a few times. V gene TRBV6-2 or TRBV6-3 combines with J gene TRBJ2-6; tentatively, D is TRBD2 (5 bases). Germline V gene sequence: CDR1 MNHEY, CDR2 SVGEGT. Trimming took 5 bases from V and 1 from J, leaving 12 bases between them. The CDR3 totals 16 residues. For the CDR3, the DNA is TGTGCCAGCAGTCAACTAGTCCTTTCTGGGGCCAACGTCCTGACTTTC. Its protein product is CASSQLVLSGANVLTF.

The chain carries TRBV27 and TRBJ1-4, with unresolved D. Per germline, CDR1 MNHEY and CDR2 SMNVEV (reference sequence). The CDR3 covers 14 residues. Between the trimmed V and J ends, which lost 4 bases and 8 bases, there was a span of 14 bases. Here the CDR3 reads CASSSPPWNEKLFF. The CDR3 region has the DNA TGTGCCAGCAGTTCCCCCCCCTGGAACGAAAAACTGTTTTTT.

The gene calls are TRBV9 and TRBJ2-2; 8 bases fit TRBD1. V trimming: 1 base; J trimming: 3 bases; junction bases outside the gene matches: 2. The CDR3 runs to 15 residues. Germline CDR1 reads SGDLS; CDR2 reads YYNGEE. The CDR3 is CASSVTGGYTGELFF. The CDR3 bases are TGTGCCAGCAGCGTAACAGGGGGGTACACCGGGGAGCTGTTTTTT.

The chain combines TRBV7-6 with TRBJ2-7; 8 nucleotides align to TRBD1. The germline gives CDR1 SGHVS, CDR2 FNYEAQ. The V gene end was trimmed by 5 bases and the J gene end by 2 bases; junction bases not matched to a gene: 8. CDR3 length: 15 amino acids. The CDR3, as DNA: TGTGCCAGCAGCCAAGGAGGGACAGGAGCCTACGAGCAGTACTTC. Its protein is CASSQGGTGAYEQYF.

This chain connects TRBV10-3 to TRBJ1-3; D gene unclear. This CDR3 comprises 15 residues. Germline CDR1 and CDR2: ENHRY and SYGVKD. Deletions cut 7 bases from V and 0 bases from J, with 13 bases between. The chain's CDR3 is CAINSGPFSGNTIYF. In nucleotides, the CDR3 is TGTGCCATCAATTCAGGACCGTTCTCTGGAAACACCATATATTTT.